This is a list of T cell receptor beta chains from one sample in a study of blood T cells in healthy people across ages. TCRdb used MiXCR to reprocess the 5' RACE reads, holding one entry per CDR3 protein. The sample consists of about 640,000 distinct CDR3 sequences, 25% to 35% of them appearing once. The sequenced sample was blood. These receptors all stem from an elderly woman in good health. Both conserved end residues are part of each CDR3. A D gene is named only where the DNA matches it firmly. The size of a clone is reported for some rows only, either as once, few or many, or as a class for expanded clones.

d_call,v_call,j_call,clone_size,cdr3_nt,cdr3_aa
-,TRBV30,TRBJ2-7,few,TGTGCCTGTCGGACCGCCACCTACGAGCAGTACTTC,CACRTATYEQYF
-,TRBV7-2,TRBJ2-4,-,TGTGCCAGCAGCTTAAAAGTGCACAGGGAGGGCATTCAGTACTTC,CASSLKVHREGIQYF
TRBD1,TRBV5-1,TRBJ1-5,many,TGCGCCAGCAGCTTACAGGGGGAGGGTCAGCCCCAGCATTTT,CASSLQGEGQPQHF
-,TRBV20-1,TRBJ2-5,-,TGCAGTGCTAGAGGCCCAGAGCAGGAGACCCAGTACTTC,CSARGPEQETQYF
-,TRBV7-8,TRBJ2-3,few,TGTGCCAGCAGGTTAAGAGGGGTTCCGAATACGCAGTATTTT,CASRLRGVPNTQYF
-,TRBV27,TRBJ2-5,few,TGTGCCAGCAGTGTCCGGGACGCACCCACCGGAGAGACCCAGTACTTC,CASSVRDAPTGETQYF
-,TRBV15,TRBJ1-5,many,TGTGCCACCAGCAGAGATCAGGCTCAGCCCCAGCATTTT,CATSRDQAQPQHF
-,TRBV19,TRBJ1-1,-,TGTGCCAGTAGTATACTATCAGCCCGGAGTGAAGCTTTCTTT,CASSILSARSEAFF
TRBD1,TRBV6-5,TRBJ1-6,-,TGTGCCAGCAGCTACTCCCAATCAGGGGGCAGCTCCTATAATTCACCCCTCCACTTT,CASSYSQSGGSSYNSPLHF
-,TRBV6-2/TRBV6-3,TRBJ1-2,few,TGTGCCAGCACCAGGGATGGCAACTATGGCTACACCTTC,CASTRDGNYGYTF
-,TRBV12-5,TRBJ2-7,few,TGTGCTAGTGGGGCGGGGAAGTCCCATTACAATGAGCAGTACTTC,CASGAGKSHYNEQYF
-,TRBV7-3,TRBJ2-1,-,TGTGCCAGCGGCCCGATAGAGGGATCCCCTCCGAGAAATGGGCAGTTCTTC,CASGPIEGSPPRNGQFF
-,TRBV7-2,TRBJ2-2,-,TGTGCCAGCAGCTTCGGTCAAAGGGAGCTGTTTTTT,CASSFGQRELFF
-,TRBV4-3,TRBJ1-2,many,TGCGCCAGCAGCCAAGAGGGCAGGGGCTATGGCTACACCTTC,CASSQEGRGYGYTF
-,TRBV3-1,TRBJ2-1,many,TGTGCCAGCAGCCAGGTCCCTCTGGTTAGGCCTGACAATGAGCAGTTCTTC,CASSQVPLVRPDNEQFF
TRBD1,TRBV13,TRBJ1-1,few,TGTGCCAGCAGCTTATTTGTGACAGGGGGGGTCACTGAAGCTTTCTTT,CASSLFVTGGVTEAFF
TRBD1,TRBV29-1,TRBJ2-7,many,TGCAGCGTTGAAGGACAGGGCGGATCGGCCTACGAGCAGTACTTC,CSVEGQGGSAYEQYF
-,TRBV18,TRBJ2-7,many,TGTGCCAGCTCACCACCGGGATCAGGGAACAACGAGCAGTACTTC,CASSPPGSGNNEQYF
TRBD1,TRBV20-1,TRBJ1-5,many,TGCAGTGCTAGTCTGGGACAGGGGGCAGATCAGCCCCAGCATTTT,CSASLGQGADQPQHF
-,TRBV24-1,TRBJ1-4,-,TGTGCCACCAGTGACGCCGGGGGGACTAATGAAAAACTGTTTTTT,CATSDAGGTNEKLFF
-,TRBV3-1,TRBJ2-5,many,TGTGCCAGCAGCCAAAGTCCTAGACAGACCCAGTACTTC,CASSQSPRQTQYF
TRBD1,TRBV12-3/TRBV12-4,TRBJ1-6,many,TGTGCCAGCACCCGGACAGGTTGGGGGGTCAATTCACCCCTCCACTTT,CASTRTGWGVNSPLHF
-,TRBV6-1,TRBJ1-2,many,TGTGCCAGCAGTGCGGACAGTCGAGGATATGGCTACACCTTC,CASSADSRGYGYTF
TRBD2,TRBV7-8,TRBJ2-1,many,TGTGCCAGCAGACCTACTAGCGGGGGGTTCGTCTCCTACAATGAGCAGTTCTTC,CASRPTSGGFVSYNEQFF
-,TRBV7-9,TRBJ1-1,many,TGTGCCAGCAGCTTAAGTCTGAACACTGAAGCTTTCTTT,CASSLSLNTEAFF
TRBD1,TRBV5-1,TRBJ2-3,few,TGCGCCAGCAGCTACGACGGGACAGGGGGCACAGATACGCAGTATTTT,CASSYDGTGGTDTQYF
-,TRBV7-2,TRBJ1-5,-,TGTGCCAGCAGCGCCGGAGGGGCAGGCAATCAGCCCCAGCATTTT,CASSAGGAGNQPQHF
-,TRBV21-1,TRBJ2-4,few,TGTGCCAGCAGCACTGCGCGGGGGCGAGCCGGGGGGTCCAAAAACATTCAGTACTTC,CASSTARGRAGGSKNIQYF
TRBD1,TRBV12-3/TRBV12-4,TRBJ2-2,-,TGTGCCAGCAGTTTCTCCCCGGGACAGCTTTCTGGGGAGCTGTTTTTT,CASSFSPGQLSGELFF
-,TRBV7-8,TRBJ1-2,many,TGTGCCAGCAGCTTATACGAGGATGGCTACACCTTC,CASSLYEDGYTF
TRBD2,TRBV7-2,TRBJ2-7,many,TGTGCCAGCAGCTTAGTACTAGCGGATACCTACGAGCAGTACTTC,CASSLVLADTYEQYF
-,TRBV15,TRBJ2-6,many,TGTGCCACCAGCAGAGGTGACCGCAGCTCTGGGGCCAACGTCCTGACTTTC,CATSRGDRSSGANVLTF
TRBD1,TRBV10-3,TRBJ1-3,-,TGTGCCATCAGCGAGACAGGGGGTATCTCTGGAAACACCATATATTTT,CAISETGGISGNTIYF